The rows below give T cell receptor beta chains drawn from one sample of a study of T cell repertoires in cytomegalovirus infection. MiXCR, run by TCRdb on the reads, gives a single entry per CDR3 protein. This table holds roughly 640,000 distinct CDR3 sequences, roughly 26% found once. The material sequenced was CD8+ T cells from PBMCs. Receptors originate from a human donor in good health (CMV status not recorded). Some clones in this sample may be carry-over from other donors' samples. The CDR3 runs from the conserved cysteine through the conserved F or W. D genes are given only for firm matches. Size is stated for part of the rows, as once, few or many counts, or as a class when the clone is expanded.

clone size,J gene,V gene,D gene,CDR3 DNA,CDR3 protein
many,TRBJ2-1,TRBV7-6,-,TGTGCCAGCAGCTTCCCCCCGGGGGACTACAATGAGCAGTTCTTC,CASSFPPGDYNEQFF
few,TRBJ2-1,TRBV7-3,TRBD2,TGTGCCAGCAGCTCTTATGGGACTAGCGGATACAATGAGCAGTTCTTC,CASSSYGTSGYNEQFF
few,TRBJ2-1,TRBV12-3/TRBV12-4,TRBD1,TGTGCCAGCAGTTTATCAGGACAGGGCTACAATGAGCAGTTCTTC,CASSLSGQGYNEQFF
-,TRBJ2-3,TRBV20-1,TRBD2,TGCAGTGCTAGCGGACTAGCGGGGGGGCCGGATACGCAGTATTTT,CSASGLAGGPDTQYF
many,TRBJ1-5,TRBV7-6,TRBD1,TGTGCCAGCAGCGAAGGACAGGGAATAAACCAGCCCCAGCATTTT,CASSEGQGINQPQHF
-,TRBJ1-1,TRBV7-9,-,TGTGCCAGCAGCCCCCTTGGGGGCATCAGGAACACTGAAGCTTTCTTT,CASSPLGGIRNTEAFF
many,TRBJ1-2,TRBV10-3,TRBD1,TGTGCCATCAGGACAGGGCACGGCTACACCTTC,CAIRTGHGYTF
few,TRBJ2-1,TRBV7-6,-,TGTGCCAGCACCTCCCTCGGGAGGGGGCCTGTCAATGAGCAGTTCTTC,CASTSLGRGPVNEQFF
many,TRBJ1-6,TRBV28,-,TGTGCCAGCAGTTTAACAGGGTTTAATTCACCCCTCCACTTT,CASSLTGFNSPLHF
-,TRBJ1-5,TRBV20-1,-,TGCAGTGCTAGAGACCATGTGACAGTTAGCAATCAGCCCCAGCATTTT,CSARDHVTVSNQPQHF
many,TRBJ2-7,TRBV7-2,TRBD2,TGTGCCAGCAGCCCATGGGCCAGCGGGAGGCCCTACGAGCAGTACTTC,CASSPWASGRPYEQYF
many,TRBJ1-1,TRBV6-2/TRBV6-3,TRBD1,TGTGCCAGCACCCGGGACAGTTTGAACACTGAAGCTTTCTTT,CASTRDSLNTEAFF
-,TRBJ2-2,TRBV12-3/TRBV12-4,-,TGTGCCAGCAGCCTTCCGCGGGGCTGGGAGCTGTTTTTT,CASSLPRGWELFF
-,TRBJ2-3,TRBV20-1,-,TGCAGTGCTAGAGATTTGGGAGAGGCAGATACGCAGTATTTT,CSARDLGEADTQYF
many,TRBJ2-3,TRBV28,TRBD2,TGTGCCAGCAGTTCCGGACTAGCGGGGGGGCGCGCAGATACGCAGTATTTT,CASSSGLAGGRADTQYF
-,TRBJ1-4,TRBV13,-,TGTGCCAGCAGCTTAGGAGGGGACGGGGCTAATGAAAAACTGTTTTTT,CASSLGGDGANEKLFF
few,TRBJ2-7,TRBV6-5,-,TGTGCCAGCAGTTACAGTACATGGAGTATCTCGGGCCACGAGCAGTACTTC,CASSYSTWSISGHEQYF
-,TRBJ2-4,TRBV28,-,TGTGCCAGCATTTTATCGCGGAGGCTAGCCAAAAACATTCAGTACTTC,CASILSRRLAKNIQYF
-,TRBJ2-3,TRBV7-9,-,TGTGCCAGCAGCCCACAATCGGATACGCAGTATTTT,CASSPQSDTQYF
many,TRBJ2-1,TRBV5-1,TRBD2,TGCGCCAGCAGCTTGGTGGGACTAGCGGGGGGAAATGAGCAGTTCTTC,CASSLVGLAGGNEQFF
few,TRBJ1-3,TRBV6-1,-,TGTGCCAGCTCCGCCCATCCGAGCTCTGGAAACACCATATATTTT,CASSAHPSSGNTIYF
-,TRBJ2-1,TRBV15,TRBD2,TGTGCCACGGCGACTAGCTCCAATGAGCAGTTCTTC,CATATSSNEQFF
-,TRBJ2-2,TRBV29-1,TRBD1,TGCAGCGTATTTCACAGGGGGCGAAGCACCGGGGAGCTGTTTTTT,CSVFHRGRSTGELFF
many,TRBJ1-4,TRBV7-2,-,TGTGCCAGCAGCCCTAGAGGGGCAGCCAACCAGAATGAAAAACTGTTTTTT,CASSPRGAANQNEKLFF
many,TRBJ2-2,TRBV7-8,-,TGTGCCAGCAGCTACCGGGGTTACACCGGGGAGCTGTTTTTT,CASSYRGYTGELFF